This T cell receptor (beta chain) was identified in a study of T cell responses to AZD1222 COVID-19 vaccine. The study, taken as a whole, reports: Baseline seropositivity characterized only six AZD1222 recipients. Only after the peak T cell response were repertoires sampled.

V lost 7 bases, J lost 4 bases, and 16 bases lay in between. The CDR3 length is 14 residues. Germline CDR1 LNHDA, CDR2 SQIVND (reference sequence). To note about this clone: Its antigen is undetermined.

TCRdb's copy holds only in-frame clones and misses some; the assay was immunoSEQ multiplex PCR. The data hold about 120,000 clones, with about nine tenths observed a single time. This TCR was sampled from an adult in good health. Specimen: peripheral blood, collected on day 0 of AZD1222 vaccination. V usage is TRBV19 and J usage is TRBJ1-2; no reliable D call. CDR3 region: CASKFTVSSYGYTF. The CDR3 DNA sequence: TGTGCCAGTAAGTTCACAGTTTCCTCCTATGGCTACACCTTC.